Listed below are T cell receptor beta chains from one sample, sequenced in a study of T cells in narcolepsy. Assay used: immunoSEQ multiplex PCR; TCRdb lists only in-frame clones, some missing. Counted here are 30,000 to 40,000 clones, 75% to 85% occurring once; the ten biggest clones make up nearly 2.5%. Input material: CD45RA- memory CD4+ T cells from PBMCs. The receptors stem from a human donor with narcolepsy. CDR3s include the opening cysteine and the closing phenylalanine or tryptophan. D genes are given only for firm matches. Clone sizes are given selectively: once, few, many, or a class where the clone is expanded.

abundance: few
v_gene: TRBV6-1
j_gene: TRBJ2-5
d_gene: -
CDR3aa: CASSIHTGRETQYF
CDR3nt: TGTGCCAGCAGTATCCATACAGGGAGGGAGACCCAGTACTTC

abundance: -
v_gene: TRBV11-2
j_gene: TRBJ1-2
d_gene: TRBD1
CDR3aa: CASMQRGRGPAGYTF
CDR3nt: TGTGCCAGCATGCAGAGAGGCAGGGGGCCTGCTGGCTACACCTTC

abundance: -
v_gene: TRBV6-5
j_gene: TRBJ2-7
d_gene: -
CDR3aa: CASSEKWYEQYF
CDR3nt: TGTGCCAGCAGTGAAAAGTGGTACGAGCAGTACTTC

abundance: -
v_gene: TRBV18
j_gene: TRBJ1-1
d_gene: -
CDR3aa: CASSPAGHSTNTEAFF
CDR3nt: TGTGCCAGCTCACCAGCAGGCCATTCTACGAACACTGAAGCTTTCTTT

abundance: -
v_gene: TRBV10-3
j_gene: TRBJ2-5
d_gene: TRBD2
CDR3aa: CAIATGTSGGETQYF
CDR3nt: TGTGCCATCGCCACCGGGACTAGCGGGGGAGAGACCCAGTACTTC

abundance: -
v_gene: TRBV19
j_gene: TRBJ2-3
d_gene: -
CDR3aa: CASSSGGGTDTQYF
CDR3nt: TGTGCCAGTAGCTCCGGGGGAGGCACAGATACGCAGTATTTT

abundance: -
v_gene: TRBV19
j_gene: TRBJ2-2
d_gene: -
CDR3aa: CASSPQTGSGELFF
CDR3nt: TGTGCCAGTAGTCCACAAACCGGGTCCGGGGAGCTGTTTTTT

abundance: -
v_gene: TRBV2
j_gene: TRBJ2-7
d_gene: -
CDR3aa: CASSGGRYEQYF
CDR3nt: TGTGCCAGCAGCGGAGGTCGGTACGAGCAGTACTTC

abundance: -
v_gene: TRBV10-3
j_gene: TRBJ2-3
d_gene: -
CDR3aa: CAISERQEATDTQYF
CDR3nt: TGTGCCATCAGTGAGAGACAGGAGGCGACAGATACGCAGTATTTT

abundance: -
v_gene: TRBV5-6
j_gene: TRBJ2-3
d_gene: TRBD2
CDR3aa: CASSPSGGTDTQYF
CDR3nt: TGTGCCAGCAGCCCTAGCGGGGGGACAGATACGCAGTATTTT

abundance: few
v_gene: TRBV27
j_gene: TRBJ2-1
d_gene: -
CDR3aa: CASTGTHNEQFF
CDR3nt: TGTGCCAGCACAGGGACGCACAATGAGCAGTTCTTC

abundance: few
v_gene: TRBV27
j_gene: TRBJ2-2
d_gene: TRBD1
CDR3aa: CASSFQTGNHGELFF
CDR3nt: TGTGCCAGCAGTTTTCAGACAGGGAATCACGGGGAGCTGTTTTTT

abundance: -
v_gene: TRBV4-2
j_gene: TRBJ2-7
d_gene: TRBD2
CDR3aa: CASSQELLGTSHYEQYF
CDR3nt: TGTGCCAGCAGCCAAGAATTATTAGGGACTAGCCATTACGAGCAGTACTTC

abundance: few
v_gene: TRBV25-1
j_gene: TRBJ2-1
d_gene: -
CDR3aa: CASRDGLVYNEQFF
CDR3nt: TGTGCCAGCAGGGATGGTCTGGTCTACAATGAGCAGTTCTTC

abundance: -
v_gene: TRBV7-2
j_gene: TRBJ2-7
d_gene: -
CDR3aa: CASSLGTGNPYEQYF
CDR3nt: TGTGCCAGCAGCTTAGGCACAGGTAATCCCTACGAGCAGTACTTC

abundance: -
v_gene: TRBV28
j_gene: TRBJ2-3
d_gene: TRBD1
CDR3aa: CASSFETGGIDTQYF
CDR3nt: TGTGCCAGCAGTTTCGAGACAGGGGGCATAGATACGCAGTATTTT

abundance: -
v_gene: TRBV6-5
j_gene: TRBJ2-7
d_gene: -
CDR3aa: CASSYLSTSEQYF
CDR3nt: TGTGCCAGCAGTTACCTTTCGACTAGCGAGCAGTACTTC

abundance: -
v_gene: TRBV23-1
j_gene: TRBJ2-7
d_gene: TRBD1
CDR3aa: CASSFEWRQGDYEQYF
CDR3nt: TGCGCCAGCAGTTTCGAGTGGAGACAGGGTGACTACGAGCAGTACTTC

abundance: -
v_gene: TRBV5-6
j_gene: TRBJ2-7
d_gene: -
CDR3aa: CASSSSRDYSNEQYF
CDR3nt: TGTGCCAGCAGCTCCTCCCGGGATTATAGTAACGAGCAGTACTTC

abundance: -
v_gene: TRBV7-8
j_gene: TRBJ2-3
d_gene: TRBD2
CDR3aa: CASSPSGGGASDTQYF
CDR3nt: TGTGCCAGCAGCCCAAGCGGGGGAGGAGCGTCGGATACGCAGTATTTT

abundance: -
v_gene: TRBV19
j_gene: TRBJ1-1
d_gene: TRBD1
CDR3aa: CASSPGTDYTEAFF
CDR3nt: TGTGCCAGTAGTCCCGGGACAGATTACACTGAAGCTTTCTTT

abundance: few
v_gene: TRBV11-2
j_gene: TRBJ2-5
d_gene: TRBD1
CDR3aa: CASSLDGQGVLETQYF
CDR3nt: TGTGCCAGCAGCTTAGACGGACAGGGGGTTTTAGAGACCCAGTACTTC

abundance: -
v_gene: TRBV7-3
j_gene: TRBJ1-6
d_gene: -
CDR3aa: CASSTGGPGEGSPLHF
CDR3nt: TGTGCCAGCAGCACCGGAGGGCCAGGGGAAGGTTCACCCCTCCACTTT

abundance: -
v_gene: TRBV7-2
j_gene: TRBJ1-6
d_gene: TRBD1
CDR3aa: CASRPTAGGNSPLHF
CDR3nt: TGTGCCAGCAGGCCAACAGCAGGGGGCAATTCACCCCTCCACTTT

abundance: -
v_gene: TRBV21-1
j_gene: TRBJ1-2
d_gene: -
CDR3aa: CASSKGFRGKVVDGYTF
CDR3nt: TGTGCCAGCAGCAAAGGATTCCGGGGGAAGGTGGTTGATGGCTACACCTTC

abundance: once
v_gene: TRBV28
j_gene: TRBJ1-1
d_gene: TRBD1
CDR3aa: CASSPGQGGTEAFF
CDR3nt: TGTGCCAGCAGTCCGGGACAGGGGGGTACTGAAGCTTTCTTT

abundance: -
v_gene: TRBV29-1
j_gene: TRBJ2-1
d_gene: -
CDR3aa: CSVERGVDEQFF
CDR3nt: TGCAGCGTTGAGAGAGGGGTTGATGAGCAGTTCTTC

abundance: -
v_gene: TRBV7-3
j_gene: TRBJ2-1
d_gene: -
CDR3aa: CASSLGLSGSKGNEQFF
CDR3nt: TGTGCCAGCAGCTTAGGGCTATCCGGGAGTAAAGGCAATGAGCAGTTCTTC

abundance: -
v_gene: TRBV5-8
j_gene: TRBJ1-1
d_gene: -
CDR3aa: CASSYRVIGRTEAFF
CDR3nt: TGTGCCAGCAGTTACCGGGTCATAGGGCGGACTGAAGCTTTCTTT

abundance: -
v_gene: TRBV7-2
j_gene: TRBJ2-5
d_gene: -
CDR3aa: CASSLAPSTKGTQYF
CDR3nt: TGTGCCAGCAGCTTAGCCCCTAGTACCAAGGGGACCCAGTACTTC

abundance: few
v_gene: TRBV7-9
j_gene: TRBJ2-7
d_gene: TRBD2
CDR3aa: CASSPGLAGGRDEQYF
CDR3nt: TGTGCCAGCAGCCCGGGACTAGCGGGGGGCCGCGACGAGCAGTACTTC

abundance: -
v_gene: TRBV9
j_gene: TRBJ1-1
d_gene: -
CDR3aa: CASSVATRGEAFF
CDR3nt: TGTGCCAGCAGCGTAGCTACTAGGGGAGAAGCTTTCTTT

abundance: few
v_gene: TRBV5-1
j_gene: TRBJ2-2
d_gene: TRBD2
CDR3aa: CASSLGVAGAVNTGELFF
CDR3nt: TGCGCCAGCAGCTTGGGGGTAGCGGGGGCCGTGAACACCGGGGAGCTGTTTTTT

abundance: -
v_gene: TRBV5-4
j_gene: TRBJ1-2
d_gene: -
CDR3aa: CASSGTGTNYGYTF
CDR3nt: TGTGCCAGCAGCGGAACCGGGACAAATTATGGCTACACCTTC

abundance: -
v_gene: TRBV30
j_gene: TRBJ2-5
d_gene: -
CDR3aa: CALSYRVRETQYF
CDR3nt: TGTGCCCTATCCTATCGGGTTCGGGAGACCCAGTACTTC

abundance: -
v_gene: TRBV6-5
j_gene: TRBJ1-2
d_gene: TRBD1
CDR3aa: CASRLPGQSNYGYTF
CDR3nt: TGTGCCAGCAGGCTACCGGGACAGTCTAACTATGGCTACACCTTC

abundance: -
v_gene: TRBV5-1
j_gene: TRBJ1-1
d_gene: -
CDR3aa: CASSLTGTNTEAFF
CDR3nt: TGCGCCAGCAGCTTGACAGGTACGAACACTGAAGCTTTCTTT

abundance: once
v_gene: TRBV9
j_gene: TRBJ1-1
d_gene: -
CDR3aa: CASSVQGDTEAFF
CDR3nt: TGTGCCAGCAGCGTACAGGGAGACACTGAAGCTTTCTTT

abundance: -
v_gene: TRBV5-1
j_gene: TRBJ2-5
d_gene: -
CDR3aa: CASSYQQGMETQYF
CDR3nt: TGCGCCAGCAGCTACCAACAGGGTATGGAGACCCAGTACTTC

abundance: -
v_gene: TRBV7-3
j_gene: TRBJ2-2
d_gene: TRBD2
CDR3aa: CASSLFPGAPASGAGELFF
CDR3nt: TGTGCCAGCAGCTTATTTCCGGGGGCGCCGGCTAGCGGGGCCGGGGAGCTGTTTTTT

abundance: -
v_gene: TRBV11-3
j_gene: TRBJ2-1
d_gene: TRBD2
CDR3aa: CASSRGGSYNEQFF
CDR3nt: TGTGCCAGCAGCAGGGGAGGGTCCTACAATGAGCAGTTCTTC

abundance: -
v_gene: TRBV9
j_gene: TRBJ2-1
d_gene: TRBD2
CDR3aa: CASSGTGGLNEQFF
CDR3nt: TGTGCCAGCAGCGGGACGGGAGGATTGAATGAGCAGTTCTTC

abundance: -
v_gene: TRBV1
j_gene: TRBJ2-5
d_gene: -
CDR3aa: CTSSPSRGRYF
CDR3nt: TGCACCAGCAGCCCCTCCCGGGGACGGTACTTC

abundance: -
v_gene: TRBV19
j_gene: TRBJ1-4
d_gene: -
CDR3aa: CASSIDLIQNTNEKLFF
CDR3nt: TGTGCCAGTAGTATCGACTTAATACAGAACACTAATGAAAAACTGTTTTTT

abundance: -
v_gene: TRBV28
j_gene: TRBJ2-3
d_gene: -
CDR3aa: CASTGGADTQYF
CDR3nt: TGTGCCAGCACCGGCGGCGCAGATACGCAGTATTTT